The 17 T cell receptor beta chains below were found in one sample sequenced in a study of blood T cell repertoires in COVID-19. Some clones are missing from TCRdb's copy, which holds only in-frame ones; the method was immunoSEQ multiplex PCR. The repertoire holds around 260,000 clones, roughly 87% seen once, with around 0.7% in the top ten. The source material was peripheral blood. Receptors were obtained from a human donor in a cohort sampled during active COVID-19.

The chain uses TRBV7-8 and TRBJ2-7; 14 nucleotides align to TRBD2. V lost 1 base, J lost 6 bases, and 5 bases stayed unmatched. CDR1 is SGHVS, CDR2 FQNEAQ, per germline. The CDR3 has 16 amino acids. CDR3 bases: TGTGCCAGCAGCTTAGTCGGGACTAGCGGGAGTATCGAGCAGTACTTC. It encodes CASSLVGTSGSIEQYF.

This clone has a count of ten or more. The chain combines TRBV9 with TRBJ1-6; possibly TRBD1 for D (6 bases). V dropped 0 bases and J dropped 12 bases, with 10 bases sitting between them. Germline CDR1 reads SGDLS; CDR2 reads YYNGEE. The CDR3 consists of 13 residues. The CDR3 coding sequence is TGTGCCAGCAGCGTAGGCCCGGACAGACCCCTCCACTTT. This encodes CASSVGPDRPLHF.

The chain combines TRBV3-1 (or the pseudogene TRBV3-2) with TRBJ2-3, with 7 nucleotides matching TRBD2. V gave up 4 bases and J gave up 4 bases; unmatched junction bases: 2. Germline CDR1 is LGHDT and CDR2 is YNNKEL (reference sequence). The CDR3 spans 13 residues. The CDR3 region has the DNA TGTGCCAGCAGCCCCCGGGAGGCAGATACGCAGTATTTT. This gives the protein CASSPREADTQYF.

This clone was recorded only once. This chain links TRBV19 with TRBJ1-4; 7 bases match TRBD1. V shed 4 bases and J 0 bases; nucleotides not matched to a gene: 8. Germline assignment: CDR1 LNHDA and CDR2 SQIVND (reference sequence). This CDR3 is 17 amino acids long. CDR3 loop: CASSRLPGQTTNEKLFF. CDR3 nucleotide sequence: TGTGCCAGTAGTAGGCTGCCGGGACAGACAACTAATGAAAAACTGTTTTTT.

The V and J genes are TRBV9 and TRBJ1-2, with D possibly TRBD1 on 6 matching bases. Germline assignment: CDR1 SGDLS and CDR2 YYNGEE. Trimming left V 0 bases short and J 8 bases short, with 17 bases between. The CDR3 sequence is 15 residues long. The CDR3 here is CASSVVRTGTYGYTF. CDR3 nucleotides: TGTGCCAGCAGCGTAGTTCGAACCGGGACATACGGCTACACCTTC.

The chain has TRBV18 and TRBJ2-7; 7 nucleotides align to TRBD1. The CDR3 length is 14 residues. The germline V gene has CDR1 KGHSH and CDR2 LQKENI. The trim removed 5 bases at V and 2 bases at J, leaving 6 bases unmatched. CDR3 sequence reads: CASSDDRATYEQYF. In nucleotides, the CDR3 is TGTGCCAGCTCAGACGACAGGGCCACCTACGAGCAGTACTTC.

V and J are TRBV9 and TRBJ2-1, with TRBD2 matching over 10 bases. This CDR3 contains 16 residues. CDR1 is SGDLS, CDR2 YYNGEE, per germline. V was clipped by 3 bases and J by 4 bases; unmatched bases: 7. CDR3 in amino acids: CASSETAAGGYNEQFF. In DNA form, the CDR3 reads TGTGCCAGCAGCGAGACGGCAGCGGGAGGGTACAATGAGCAGTTCTTC.

The rearrangement uses TRBV7-2 and TRBJ2-1; TRBD2 is a possible D gene (5 bases). Germline V CDR1 and CDR2: SGHTA, FQGNSA. There are 12 residues in the CDR3. The V end lost 5 bases, the J end lost 7 bases, and 9 bases lay between the germline ends. The CDR3 sequence is CASSPQRNEQFF. The CDR3 DNA is TGTGCCAGCAGCCCCCAGCGGAATGAGCAGTTCTTC.

The genes are TRBV29-1 and TRBJ1-2; D gene uncertain. CDR3 length equals 14 residues. V was pared by 6 bases and J by 4 bases, with 18 bases between. Germline loops: CDR1 SQVTM, CDR2 ANQGSEA. CDR3 loop: CSVDARPRSYGYTF. The CDR3 DNA is TGCAGCGTGGATGCGCGCCCGAGGAGCTATGGCTACACCTTC.

The rearrangement joins TRBV7-9 to TRBJ2-7; possible D gene TRBD1, 5 bases. Germline CDR1 reads SEHNR; CDR2 reads FQNEAQ (reference sequence). The CDR3 consists of 14 residues. V lost 3 bases and J 2 bases, leaving 11 bases between the germline ends. Here the CDR3 DNA reads TGTGCCAGCAGCTTTACAACAGGAGCCTACGAGCAGTACTTC. Its protein is CASSFTTGAYEQYF. The full variable domain, completed using reference TRBV7-9 and TRBJ2-7, is DTGVSQNPRHKITKRGQNVTFRCDPISEHNRLYWYRQTLGQGPEFLTYFQNEAQLEKSRLLSDRFSAERPKGSFSTLEIQRTEQGDSAMYLCASSFTTGAYEQYFGPGTRLTVT.

The chain recombines TRBV2 with TRBJ1-2; tentative D call: TRBD1 (5 bases). The CDR3 contains 14 residues. CDR1 and CDR2 (germline): SNHLY, FYNNEI. Trimming removed 3 bases at V and 5 bases at J, with 13 bases between. This chain's CDR3 is CASSDEQGGYGYTF. In nucleotides, the CDR3 is TGTGCCAGCAGTGATGAGCAGGGAGGGTATGGCTACACCTTC.

The rearrangement links TRBV6-5 to TRBJ1-2; D uncertain. The length of the CDR3 is 13 residues. V was shortened by 6 bases and J by 2 bases, with 10 bases between the two germline ends. Germline V gene sequence: CDR1 MNHEY, CDR2 SVGAGI. The CDR3 reads CASREGMNYGYTF. CDR3 DNA sequence: TGTGCCAGCAGGGAGGGTATGAACTATGGCTACACCTTC.

This clone has only one observation. This rearrangement joins TRBV28 to TRBJ2-2; TRBD1 agrees at 8 bases. CDR3 length: 16 residues. V was clipped by 3 bases and J by 1 base; unmatched bases: 4. Looked up from germline, CDR1 is MDHEN and CDR2 is SYDVKM. The CDR3 here is CASSLRGTGNTGELFF. As DNA, the CDR3 is TGTGCCAGCAGTTTGCGCGGGACAGGGAACACCGGGGAGCTGTTTTTT.

The chain joins TRBV19 to TRBJ2-4; possibly TRBD1 for D (6 bases). Germline V gene data show CDR1 as LNHDA and CDR2 as SQIVND (reference sequence). Trimming left V 3 bases short and J 3 bases short, with 15 bases between. CDR3 length: 16 residues. The CDR3, as DNA: TGTGCCAGTAGTATCGGGGCCCACAGGGACAAAAACATTCAGTACTTC. Amino acids: CASSIGAHRDKNIQYF.

The CDR3 is CASSNTLYSGNTIYF. The CDR3 coding sequence is TGTGCCAGCAGTAACACGCTGTACTCTGGAAACACCATATATTTT. This rearrangement joins TRBV2 to TRBJ1-3; no clear D. The CDR3 sequence is 15 residues long. The germline V gene has CDR1 SNHLY and CDR2 FYNNEI. V was pared by 5 bases and J by 0 bases, with 11 bases between.

The chain joins TRBV28 to TRBJ1-2; 9 bases are shared with TRBD1. Trimming took 6 bases from V and 8 from J; bases not matched to a gene: 13. Germline assignment: CDR1 MDHEN and CDR2 SYDVKM. The CDR3 spans 15 residues. The CDR3 reads CASSPETGGLGGYTF. The DNA of the CDR3 is TGTGCCAGCAGCCCGGAGACAGGGGGTTTGGGAGGCTACACCTTC.

The chain has TRBV24-1 and TRBJ2-7; tentatively, D is TRBD2 (5 bases). V was shortened by 3 bases and J by 3 bases, with 11 bases between the two germline ends. Germline CDR1 and CDR2: KGHDR and SFDVKD. The CDR3 sequence is 14 residues long. The CDR3 protein is CATSDSRTYYEQYF. The CDR3 coding sequence is TGTGCCACCAGTGATAGCCGGACTTACTACGAGCAGTACTTC.